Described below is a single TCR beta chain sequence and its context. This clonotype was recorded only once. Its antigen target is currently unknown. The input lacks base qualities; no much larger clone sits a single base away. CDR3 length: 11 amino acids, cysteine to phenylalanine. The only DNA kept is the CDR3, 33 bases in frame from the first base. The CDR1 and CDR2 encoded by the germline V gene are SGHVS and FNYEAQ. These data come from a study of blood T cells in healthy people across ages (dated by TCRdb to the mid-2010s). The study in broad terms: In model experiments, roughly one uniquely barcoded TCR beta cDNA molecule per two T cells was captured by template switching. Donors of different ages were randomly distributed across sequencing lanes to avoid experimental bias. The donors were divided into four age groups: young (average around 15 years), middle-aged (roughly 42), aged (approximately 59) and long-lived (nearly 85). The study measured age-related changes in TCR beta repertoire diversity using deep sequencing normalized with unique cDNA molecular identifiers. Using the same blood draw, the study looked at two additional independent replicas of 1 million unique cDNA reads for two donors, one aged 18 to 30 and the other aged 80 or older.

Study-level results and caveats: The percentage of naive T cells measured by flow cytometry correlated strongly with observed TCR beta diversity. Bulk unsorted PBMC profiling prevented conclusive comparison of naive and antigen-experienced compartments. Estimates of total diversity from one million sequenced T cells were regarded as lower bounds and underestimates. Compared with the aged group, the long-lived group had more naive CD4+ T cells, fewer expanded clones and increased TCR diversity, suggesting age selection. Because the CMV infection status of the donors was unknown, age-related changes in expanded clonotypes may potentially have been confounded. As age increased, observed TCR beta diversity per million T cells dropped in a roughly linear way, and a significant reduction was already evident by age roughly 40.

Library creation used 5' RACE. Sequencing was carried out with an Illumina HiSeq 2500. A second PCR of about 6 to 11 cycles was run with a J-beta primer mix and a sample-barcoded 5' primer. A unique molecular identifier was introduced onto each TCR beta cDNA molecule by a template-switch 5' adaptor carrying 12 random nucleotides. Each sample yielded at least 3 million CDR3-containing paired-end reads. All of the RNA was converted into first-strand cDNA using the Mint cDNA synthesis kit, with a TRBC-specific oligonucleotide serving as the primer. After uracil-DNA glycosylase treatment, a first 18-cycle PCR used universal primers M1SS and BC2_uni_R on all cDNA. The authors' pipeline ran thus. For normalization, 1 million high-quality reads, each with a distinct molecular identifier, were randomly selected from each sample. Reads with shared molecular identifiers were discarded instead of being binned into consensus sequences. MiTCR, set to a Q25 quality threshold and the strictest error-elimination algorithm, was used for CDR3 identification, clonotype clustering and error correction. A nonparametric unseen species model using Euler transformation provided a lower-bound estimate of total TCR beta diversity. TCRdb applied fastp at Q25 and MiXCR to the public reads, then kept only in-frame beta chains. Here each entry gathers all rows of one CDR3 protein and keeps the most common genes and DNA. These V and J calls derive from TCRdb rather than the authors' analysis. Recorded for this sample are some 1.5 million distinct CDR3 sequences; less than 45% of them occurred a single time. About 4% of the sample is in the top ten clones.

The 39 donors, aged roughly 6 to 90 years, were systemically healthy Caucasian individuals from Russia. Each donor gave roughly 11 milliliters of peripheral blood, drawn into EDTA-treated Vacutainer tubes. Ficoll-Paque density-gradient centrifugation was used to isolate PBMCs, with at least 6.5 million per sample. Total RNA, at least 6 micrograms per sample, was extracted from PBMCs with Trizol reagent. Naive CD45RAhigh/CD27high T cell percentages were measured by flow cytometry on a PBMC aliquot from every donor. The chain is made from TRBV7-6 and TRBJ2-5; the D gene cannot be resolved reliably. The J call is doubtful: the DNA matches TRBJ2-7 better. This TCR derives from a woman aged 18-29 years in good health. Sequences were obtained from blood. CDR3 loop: CASSNQDEQYF. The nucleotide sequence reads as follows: TGTGCCAGCAGTAATCAGGACGAGCAGTACTTC.